This passage covers 3 T cell receptor beta chains from one sample sequenced in a study of T cell repertoires in cytomegalovirus infection (dated by TCRdb to between 2019 and 2020). In the paper's terms, the treatment or condition label means: in vitro stimulation with specific CMV peptide epitopes to enrich CMV-specific T cells. The sequencer was an Illumina HiSeq 1500. Starting from the raw public reads, TCRdb applied fastp trimming at Q25, assembled clones with MiXCR and retained in-frame beta chains. CDR3 protein duplicates are merged, each entry listing the most common genes and DNA. This sample is represented by under 850,000 distinct CDR3 sequences; 30% to 35% of them were singletons. The ten largest clones represent 15% to 20% of the sample. These TCRs are of unknown antigen specificity. Sequenced here: cultured PBMCs, sampled from culture after CMV antigen stimulation. Receptors were obtained from a human donor in good health (CMV status not recorded). Some clones in this sample may be carry-over from other donors' samples.

This clonotype was found a few times. The chain joins TRBV20-1 to TRBJ2-1; D unclear. V lost 6 bases to trimming and J lost 0 bases, with 15 bases between them. Germline CDR1 DFQATT, CDR2 SNEGSKA (reference sequence). The CDR3 covers 15 residues. The CDR3 nucleotides read TGCAGTGCCAATGGAATCCCGAGCTCCTACAATGAGCAGTTCTTC. Protein product: CSANGIPSSYNEQFF.

This clonotype was seen a few times. The V gene is TRBV6-2 or TRBV6-3, the J gene TRBJ2-1; 8 bases map to TRBD2. With 6 bases clipped from V and 4 bases from J, the junction kept 11 bases outside the gene matches. Germline CDR1 reads MNHEY; CDR2 reads SVGEGT. The CDR3 covers 16 residues. In nucleotides, the CDR3 is TGTGCCAGCAGCTATATCGGGGGGGGTTCTTACAATGAGCAGTTCTTC. Its protein product is CASSYIGGGSYNEQFF.

The chain uses TRBV6-1 and TRBJ1-2; D call uncertain. Germline V gene lookup returns CDR1 MNHNS and CDR2 SASEGT. Trimming pared 1 base from V and 0 bases from J, leaving 6 bases between. This CDR3 has 14 amino acids. CDR3 bases: TGTGCCAGCAGTGAAGGGTGGGCTAACTATGGCTACACCTTC. Protein: CASSEGWANYGYTF.